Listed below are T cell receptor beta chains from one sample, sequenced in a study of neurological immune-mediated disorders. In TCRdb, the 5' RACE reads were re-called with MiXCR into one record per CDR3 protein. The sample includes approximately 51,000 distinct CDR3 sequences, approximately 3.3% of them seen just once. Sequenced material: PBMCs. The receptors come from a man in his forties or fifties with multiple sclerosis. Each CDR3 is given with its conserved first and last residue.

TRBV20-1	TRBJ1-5	CSAASGARQPQNF
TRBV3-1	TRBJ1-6	CASSEETGGASYNSPLHF
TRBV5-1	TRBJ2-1	CASSRRTNNNEQFF
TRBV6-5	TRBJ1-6	CASSYFPLTGSDSPLHF
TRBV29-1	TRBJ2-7	CSVEDEGKGTYEQYF
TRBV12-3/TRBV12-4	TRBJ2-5	CASSFGITRQETQYF
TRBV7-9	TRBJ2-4	CASSLEETKNIQYF
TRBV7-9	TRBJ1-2	CASSLEVGPNYGYTF
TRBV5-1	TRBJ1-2	CASSSGQTTNYGYTF
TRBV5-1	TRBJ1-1	CASSLGQLMNTEAFF
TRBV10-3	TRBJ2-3	CAISAREADTQYF
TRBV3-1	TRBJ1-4	CASSQDGPGTLFF
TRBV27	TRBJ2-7	CASIGRELEQYF
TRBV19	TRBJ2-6	CASSTNRGSGANVLTF
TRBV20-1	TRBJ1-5	CSASPGTGFQPQHF
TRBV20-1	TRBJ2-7	CSASFPAGAALSYEQYF
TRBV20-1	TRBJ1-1	CSARRSGQPEAFF
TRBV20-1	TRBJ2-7	CSAKERTFSYEQYF
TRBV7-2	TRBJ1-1	CASSQPSGSRSFF
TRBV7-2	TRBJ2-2	CASSLEGAGTGELFF
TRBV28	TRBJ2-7	CASSLRGGDSRLEQYF
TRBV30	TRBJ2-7	CACGGAYEQYF
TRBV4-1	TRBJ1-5	CASSQEQRNQPQHF
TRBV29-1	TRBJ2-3	CSVDGPRTGDTDTQYF
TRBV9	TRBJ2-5	CASSGSGGAVETQYF
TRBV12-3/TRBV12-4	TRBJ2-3	CASSSRWQGPDTQYF
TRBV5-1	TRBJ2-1	CASSLVQGAFNEQFF
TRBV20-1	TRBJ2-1	CSGGGLAGGPNLGF
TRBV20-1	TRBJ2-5	CSAIAGGRETQYF
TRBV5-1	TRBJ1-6	CASSLERVRAPLNF
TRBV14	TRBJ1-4	CASSSRTWEKLFF
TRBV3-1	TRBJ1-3	CASSQGNSYGNTIYF
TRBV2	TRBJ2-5	CASREQGNRNQETQYF
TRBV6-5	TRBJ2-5	CASRRQGSGETQYF
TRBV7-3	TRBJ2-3	CASSLVGGITDTQYF
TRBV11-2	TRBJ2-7	CASSTWTDSYEQYF
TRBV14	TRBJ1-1	CASRQISPSGSEAFF
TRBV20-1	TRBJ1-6	CSAPSQANSPLHF
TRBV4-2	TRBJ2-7	CASSQEQFSYEQYF
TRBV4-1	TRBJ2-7	CASSPAGRGGAYEQYF
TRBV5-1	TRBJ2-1	CASVQGAGNEQFF
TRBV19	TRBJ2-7	CASSFDRSFEQYF
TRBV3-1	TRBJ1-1	CASSQDLGGNLLTEAFF
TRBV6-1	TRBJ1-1	CASSATRGANTEAFF